This T cell receptor (beta chain) was recovered during a study of CXCR3-negative and CXCR3-positive naive CD8 T cells. Libraries of TRB cDNA were made by 5' RACE and carried UMIs. Following a re-call of the 5' RACE reads, TCRdb has one entry per CDR3 protein and lacks DNA. In total, the table holds under 85,000 distinct CDR3 sequences. Worth noting for this clonotype: Its cognate antigen is unknown.

General observations from the study: Naive cells positive for CXCR3 carried more hydrophobic TRB CDR3s than CXCR3-negative ones.

CDR3 length: 16 amino acids. Germline loops: CDR1 MGHRA, CDR2 YSYEKL. Triplicate sorts of 300,000 cells per CD8+ subset. The J gene is TRBJ2-2, the V gene TRBV4-1; the TCRdb D gene call, TRBD2, has no DNA to confirm it. The material sequenced was naive CXCR3- CD8+ T cells from blood. Specified subset: CD45RO-CCR7+CD27+CD95- naive CD8+ T cells lacking CXCR3 (TNR3-). This sequence was found in a human donor in good health. Some clones in this sample may be carry-over from other donors' samples. CDR3 amino acids: CASSQEERGATGELFF.